This T cell receptor beta chain was recovered during a study of identifying expanded T cells in peripheral blood. Study observations and caveats: Clone count variance between approximately two-week samples rose with total template count. Differentially abundant clones: approximately 1.3 between replicates, 16.4 at roughly 13 days, less than 20 at four.

The CDR3 spans 15 residues. Germline CDR1 and CDR2: LGHNA and YSLEER. V lost 4 bases, J lost 2 bases, and 8 bases stayed unmatched. Sequenced by immunoSEQ multiplex PCR; TCRdb stores in-frame clones only, minus some. The sample lists roughly 130,000 clones, approximately 86% seen once, with 7% to 10% in the top ten. During the collection period, no donor immune events like infections were recorded. On this clone: The antigen is unknown.

Sample: blood. The clonotype comes from a person aged 18 to 70 in good health. The chain uses TRBV4-3 and TRBJ2-7; 7 bases are a match to TRBD2. The CDR3 spells CASSPDSAGTYEQYF. The CDR3 DNA follows: TGCGCCAGCAGCCCTGACTCAGCGGGAACCTACGAGCAGTACTTC.